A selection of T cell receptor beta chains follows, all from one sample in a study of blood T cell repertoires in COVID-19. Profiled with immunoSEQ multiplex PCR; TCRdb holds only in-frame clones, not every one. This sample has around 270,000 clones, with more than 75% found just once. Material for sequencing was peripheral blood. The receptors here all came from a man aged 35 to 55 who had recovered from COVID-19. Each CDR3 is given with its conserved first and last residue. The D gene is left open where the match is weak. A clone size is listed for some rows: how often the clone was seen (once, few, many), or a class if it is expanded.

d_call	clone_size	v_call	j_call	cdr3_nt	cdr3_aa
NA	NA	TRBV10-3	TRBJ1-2	TGTGCCATCAGTGGCGGGACGGAGAAGCTCTATGGCTACACCTTC	CAISGGTEKLYGYTF
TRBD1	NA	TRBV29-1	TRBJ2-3	TGCAGCGCCATGGACAGGCTCCCACAAAGCACAGATACGCAGTATTTT	CSAMDRLPQSTDTQYF
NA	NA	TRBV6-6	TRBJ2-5	TGTGCCAGCAGTGACGGGGTTGAGGAGACCCAGTACTTC	CASSDGVEETQYF
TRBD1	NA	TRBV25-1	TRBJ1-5	TGTGCCAGCAGTTGGACAGGTCAGGGGCCCCAGCATTTT	CASSWTGQGPQHF
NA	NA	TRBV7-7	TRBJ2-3	TGTGCCAGCAGCTTAGGCAGTTCTAGCACAGATACGCAGTATTTT	CASSLGSSSTDTQYF
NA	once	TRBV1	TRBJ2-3	TGCACCAGCAGCCCTGGGGAGGATGGAGGAGATACGCAGTATTTT	CTSSPGEDGGDTQYF
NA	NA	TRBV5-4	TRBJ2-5	TGTGCCAGCAGCTTGGTTGGGAGTGAGACCCAGTACTTC	CASSLVGSETQYF
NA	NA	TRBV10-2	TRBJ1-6	TGCGCCAGCACCAGGGGAAGTTCACCCCTCCACTTT	CASTRGSSPLHF
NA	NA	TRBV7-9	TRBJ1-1	TGTGCCAGCACCCAGAACACTGAAGCTTTCTTT	CASTQNTEAFF
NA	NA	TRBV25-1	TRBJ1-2	TGTGCCAGCAGTGAACTCGGGGGGGCAGAACGGGGCTACACCTTC	CASSELGGAERGYTF
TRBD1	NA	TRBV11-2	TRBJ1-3	TGTGCCAGCAGCCCGGGACAGGGGGGCGGAAACACCATATATTTT	CASSPGQGGGNTIYF
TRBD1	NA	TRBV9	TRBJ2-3	TGTGCCAGCAGCGAGCCTGGGACAGGGATTCTCCGTACGCAGTATTTT	CASSEPGTGILRTQYF
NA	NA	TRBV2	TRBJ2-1	TGTGCCACTCCGCCCGGGGTAGGTGGAAACAATGAGCAGTTCTTC	CATPPGVGGNNEQFF
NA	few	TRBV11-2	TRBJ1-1	TGTGCCAGCAGCGTACGCCCAGGGAACACTGAAGCTTTCTTT	CASSVRPGNTEAFF
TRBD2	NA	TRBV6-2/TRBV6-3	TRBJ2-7	TGTGCCAGCAGTTACCCTACTAGCGGGAGCTGGGAGGAGCAGTACTTC	CASSYPTSGSWEEQYF
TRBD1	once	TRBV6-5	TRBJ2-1	TGTGCCAGCAGGGGTACTACGACAGGGTCTAATGAGCAGTTCTTC	CASRGTTTGSNEQFF
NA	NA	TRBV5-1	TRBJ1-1	TGCGCCAGCAGCCTTACCATAATGGGGGGATCTACTGAAGCTTTCTTT	CASSLTIMGGSTEAFF